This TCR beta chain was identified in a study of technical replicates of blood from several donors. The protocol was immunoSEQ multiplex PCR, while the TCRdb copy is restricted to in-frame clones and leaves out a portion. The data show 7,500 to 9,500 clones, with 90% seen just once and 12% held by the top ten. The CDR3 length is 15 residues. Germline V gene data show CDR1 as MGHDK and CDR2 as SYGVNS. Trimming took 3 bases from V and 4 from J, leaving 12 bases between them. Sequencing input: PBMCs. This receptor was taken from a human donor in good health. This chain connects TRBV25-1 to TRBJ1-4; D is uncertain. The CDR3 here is CASSDPLGGNEKLFF. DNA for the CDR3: TGTGCCAGCAGTGATCCATTGGGAGGTAATGAAAAACTGTTTTTT.